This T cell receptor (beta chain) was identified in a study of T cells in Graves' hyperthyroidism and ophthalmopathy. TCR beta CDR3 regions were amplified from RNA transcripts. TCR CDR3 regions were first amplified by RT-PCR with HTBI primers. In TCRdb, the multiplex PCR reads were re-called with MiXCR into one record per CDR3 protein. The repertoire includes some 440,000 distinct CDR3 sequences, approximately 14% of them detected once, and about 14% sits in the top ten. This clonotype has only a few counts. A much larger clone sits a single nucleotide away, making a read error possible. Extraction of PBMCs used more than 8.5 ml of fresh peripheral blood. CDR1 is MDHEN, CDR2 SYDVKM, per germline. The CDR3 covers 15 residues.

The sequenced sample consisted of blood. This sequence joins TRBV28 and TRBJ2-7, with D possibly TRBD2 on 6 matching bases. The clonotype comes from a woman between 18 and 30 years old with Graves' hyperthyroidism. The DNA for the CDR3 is TGTGCCAGCAGTCACTACGTCGGGGGAGCCTACGAGCAGCACTTC. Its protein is CASSHYVGGAYEQHF. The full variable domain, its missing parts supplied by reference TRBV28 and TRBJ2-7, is DVKVTQSSRYLVKRTGEKVFLECVQDMDHENMFWYRQDPGLGLRLIYFSYDVKMKEKGDIPEGYSVSREKKERFSLILESASTNQTSMYLCASSHYVGGAYEQHFGPGTRLTVT.